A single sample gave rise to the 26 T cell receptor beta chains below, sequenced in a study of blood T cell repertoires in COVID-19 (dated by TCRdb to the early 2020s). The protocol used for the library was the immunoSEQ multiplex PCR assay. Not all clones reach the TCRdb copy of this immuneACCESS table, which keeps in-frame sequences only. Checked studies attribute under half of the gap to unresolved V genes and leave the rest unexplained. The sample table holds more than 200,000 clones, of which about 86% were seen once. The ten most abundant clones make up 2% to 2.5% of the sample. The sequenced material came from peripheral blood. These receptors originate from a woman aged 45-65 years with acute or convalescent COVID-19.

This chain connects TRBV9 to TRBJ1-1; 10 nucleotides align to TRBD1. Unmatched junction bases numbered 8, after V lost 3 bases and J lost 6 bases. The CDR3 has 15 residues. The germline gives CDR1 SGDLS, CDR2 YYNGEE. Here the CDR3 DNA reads TGTGCCAGCAGCGCTTCCGGACAGGGGGATTCTGAAGCTTTCTTT. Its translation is CASSASGQGDSEAFF.

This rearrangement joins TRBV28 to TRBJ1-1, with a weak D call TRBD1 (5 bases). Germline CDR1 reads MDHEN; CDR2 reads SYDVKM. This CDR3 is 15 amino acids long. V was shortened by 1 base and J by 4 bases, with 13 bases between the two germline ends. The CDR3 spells CASSLYGGGGTEAFF. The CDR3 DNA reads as TGTGCCAGCAGTTTATACGGGGGTGGAGGCACTGAAGCTTTCTTT. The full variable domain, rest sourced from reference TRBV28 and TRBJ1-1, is DVKVTQSSRYLVKRTGEKVFLECVQDMDHENMFWYRQDPGLGLRLIYFSYDVKMKEKGDIPEGYSVSREKKERFSLILESASTNQTSMYLCASSLYGGGGTEAFFGQGTRLTVV.

CDR3 in DNA: TGTGCCAGCAGCAGTACAGGGGGAAAAGAGACCCAGTACTTC. Translated, it gives CASSSTGGKETQYF. The chain recombines TRBV5-4 with TRBJ2-5; TRBD1 agrees at 8 bases. With 4 bases clipped from V and 3 bases from J, the junction kept 5 bases outside the gene matches. Germline CDR1 and CDR2: SGHNT and YYREEE (reference sequence). CDR3 length equals 14 residues.

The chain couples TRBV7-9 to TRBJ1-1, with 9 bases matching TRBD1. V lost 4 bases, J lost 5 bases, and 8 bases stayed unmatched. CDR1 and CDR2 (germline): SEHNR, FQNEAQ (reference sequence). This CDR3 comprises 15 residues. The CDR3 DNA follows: TGTGCCAGCAGCTCGCGGGGACAGGGAGGTACTGAAGCTTTCTTT. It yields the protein CASSSRGQGGTEAFF.

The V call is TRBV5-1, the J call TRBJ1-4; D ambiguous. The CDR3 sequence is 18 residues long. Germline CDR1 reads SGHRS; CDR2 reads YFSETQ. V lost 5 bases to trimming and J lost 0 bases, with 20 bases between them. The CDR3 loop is CASRLGAQIETTNEKLFF. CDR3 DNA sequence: TGCGCCAGCAGGTTAGGAGCGCAGATCGAGACAACTAATGAAAAACTGTTTTTT. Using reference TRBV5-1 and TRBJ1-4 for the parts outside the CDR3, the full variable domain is KAGVTQTPRYLIKTRGQQVTLSCSPISGHRSVSWYQQTPGQGLQFLFEYFSETQRNKGNFPGRFSGRQFSNSRSEMNVSTLELGDSALYLCASRLGAQIETTNEKLFFGSGTQLSVL.

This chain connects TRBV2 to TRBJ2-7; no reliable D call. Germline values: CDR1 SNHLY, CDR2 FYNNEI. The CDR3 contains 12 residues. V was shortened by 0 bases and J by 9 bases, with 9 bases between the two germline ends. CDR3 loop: CASSEAPVGQYF. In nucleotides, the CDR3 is TGTGCCAGCAGTGAAGCACCGGTTGGGCAGTACTTC.

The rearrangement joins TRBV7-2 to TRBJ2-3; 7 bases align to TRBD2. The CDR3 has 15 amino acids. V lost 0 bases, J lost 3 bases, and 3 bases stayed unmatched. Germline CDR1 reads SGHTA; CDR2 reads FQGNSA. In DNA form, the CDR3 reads TGTGCCAGCAGCTTAGCGTGGGGGGGAACAGATACGCAGTATTTT. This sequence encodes CASSLAWGGTDTQYF.

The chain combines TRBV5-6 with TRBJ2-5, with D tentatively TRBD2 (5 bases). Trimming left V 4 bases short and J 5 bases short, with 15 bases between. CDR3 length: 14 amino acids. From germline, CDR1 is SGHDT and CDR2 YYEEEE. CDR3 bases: TGTGCCAGCAGCAAGGGCCCGGGGTGGGAGACCCAGTACTTC. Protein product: CASSKGPGWETQYF. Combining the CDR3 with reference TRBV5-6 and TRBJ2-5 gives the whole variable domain DAGVTQSPTHLIKTRGQQVTLRCSPKSGHDTVSWYQQALGQGPQFIFQYYEEEERQRGNFPDRFSGHQFPNYSSELNVNALLLGDSALYLCASSKGPGWETQYFGPGTRLLVL.

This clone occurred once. CDR3 in amino acids: CASSRSGPDEQYF. DNA for the CDR3: TGTGCCAGCAGCCGGTCAGGTCCTGACGAGCAGTACTTC. V and J are TRBV6-5 and TRBJ2-7; D is unclear. The ends were cut back, 6 bases at V and 5 bases at J, with 14 bases in the middle. This CDR3 spans 13 amino acids. Germline V gene sequence: CDR1 MNHEY, CDR2 SVGAGI.

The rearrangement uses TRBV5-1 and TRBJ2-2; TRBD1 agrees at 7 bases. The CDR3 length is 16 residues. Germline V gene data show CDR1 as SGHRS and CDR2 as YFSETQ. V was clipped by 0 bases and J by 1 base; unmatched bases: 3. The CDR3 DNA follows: TGCGCCAGCAGCTTGGAGGGGGCAGGGAACACCGGGGAGCTGTTTTTT. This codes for CASSLEGAGNTGELFF.

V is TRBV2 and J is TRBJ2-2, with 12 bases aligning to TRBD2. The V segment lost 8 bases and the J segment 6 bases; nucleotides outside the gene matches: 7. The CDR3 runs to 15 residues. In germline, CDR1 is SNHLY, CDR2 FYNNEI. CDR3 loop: CASLPSGRGPGELFF. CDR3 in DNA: TGTGCCAGCCTTCCTAGCGGGAGGGGTCCCGGGGAGCTGTTTTTT. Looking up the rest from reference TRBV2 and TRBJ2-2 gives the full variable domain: EPEVTQTPSHQVTQMGQEVILRCVPISNHLYFYWYRQILGQKVEFLVSFYNNEISEKSEIFDDQFSVERPDGSNFTLKIRSTKLEDSAMYFCASLPSGRGPGELFFGEGSRLTVL.

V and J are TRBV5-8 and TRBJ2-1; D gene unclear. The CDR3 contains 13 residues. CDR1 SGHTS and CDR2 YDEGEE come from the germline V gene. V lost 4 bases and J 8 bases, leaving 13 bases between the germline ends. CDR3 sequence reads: CASSLGLLDEQFF. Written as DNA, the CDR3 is TGTGCCAGCAGCCTAGGCCTATTAGATGAGCAGTTCTTC.

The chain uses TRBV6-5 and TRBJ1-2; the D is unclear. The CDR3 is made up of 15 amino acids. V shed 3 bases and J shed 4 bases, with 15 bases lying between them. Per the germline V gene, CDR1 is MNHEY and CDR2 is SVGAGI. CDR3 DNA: TGTGCCAGCAGTTATAACAATCCTCGTGGCTATGGCTACACCTTC. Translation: CASSYNNPRGYGYTF.

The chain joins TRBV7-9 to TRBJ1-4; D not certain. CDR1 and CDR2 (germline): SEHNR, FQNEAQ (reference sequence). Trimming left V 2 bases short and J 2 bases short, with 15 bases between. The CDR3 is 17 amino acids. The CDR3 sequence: CASSLSRDYGTNEKLFF. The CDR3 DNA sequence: TGTGCCAGCAGCTTATCTCGAGATTACGGGACTAATGAAAAACTGTTTTTT. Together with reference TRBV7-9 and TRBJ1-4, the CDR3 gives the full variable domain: DTGVSQNPRHKITKRGQNVTFRCDPISEHNRLYWYRQTLGQGPEFLTYFQNEAQLEKSRLLSDRFSAERPKGSFSTLEIQRTEQGDSAMYLCASSLSRDYGTNEKLFFGSGTQLSVL.

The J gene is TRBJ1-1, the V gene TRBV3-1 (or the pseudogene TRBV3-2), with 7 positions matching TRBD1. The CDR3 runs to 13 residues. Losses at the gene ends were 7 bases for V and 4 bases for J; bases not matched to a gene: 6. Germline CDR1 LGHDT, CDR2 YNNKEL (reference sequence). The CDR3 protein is CASTRQGGTEAFF. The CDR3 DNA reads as TGTGCCAGCACGAGACAGGGTGGCACTGAAGCTTTCTTT.

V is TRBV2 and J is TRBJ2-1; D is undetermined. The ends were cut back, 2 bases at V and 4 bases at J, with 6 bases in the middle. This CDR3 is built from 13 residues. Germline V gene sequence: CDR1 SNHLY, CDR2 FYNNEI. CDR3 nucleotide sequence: TGTGCCAGCAGTGAAAACACGTACAATGAGCAGTTCTTC. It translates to CASSENTYNEQFF.

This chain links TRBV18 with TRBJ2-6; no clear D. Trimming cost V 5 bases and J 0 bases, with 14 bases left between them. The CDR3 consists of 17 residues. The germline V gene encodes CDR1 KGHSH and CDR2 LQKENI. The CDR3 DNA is TGTGCCAGCTCAGAGCCTGGTATACCCTCTGGGGCCAACGTCCTGACTTTC. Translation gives CASSEPGIPSGANVLTF.

The CDR3 DNA reads as TGTGCCAGCAGTTTAACTAGTATGGAGACCCAGTACTTC. The encoded protein is CASSLTSMETQYF. The genes are TRBV12-3 or TRBV12-4 and TRBJ2-5; D is possibly TRBD2 (5 bases). CDR3 size: 13 residues. V was pared by 2 bases and J by 5 bases, with 9 bases between.

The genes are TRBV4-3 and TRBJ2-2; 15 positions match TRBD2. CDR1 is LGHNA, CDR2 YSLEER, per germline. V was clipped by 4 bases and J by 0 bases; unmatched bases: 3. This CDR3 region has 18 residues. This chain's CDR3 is CASSRGTSGGPNTGELFF. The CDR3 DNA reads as TGCGCCAGCAGCCGCGGGACTAGCGGGGGGCCGAACACCGGGGAGCTGTTTTTT.

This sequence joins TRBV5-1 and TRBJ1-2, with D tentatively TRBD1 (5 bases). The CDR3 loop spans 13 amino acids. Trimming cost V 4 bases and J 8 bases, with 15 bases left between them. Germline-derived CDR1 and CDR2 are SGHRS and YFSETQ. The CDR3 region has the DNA TGCGCCAGCAGCAACCAGGGTGAAGGGGGCTACACCTTC. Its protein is CASSNQGEGGYTF.

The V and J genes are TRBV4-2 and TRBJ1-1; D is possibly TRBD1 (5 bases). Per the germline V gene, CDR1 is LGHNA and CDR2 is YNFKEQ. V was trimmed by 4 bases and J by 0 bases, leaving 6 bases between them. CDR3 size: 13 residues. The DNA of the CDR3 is TGTGCCAGCAGCCGCAGGGTGAACACTGAAGCTTTCTTT. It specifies CASSRRVNTEAFF.

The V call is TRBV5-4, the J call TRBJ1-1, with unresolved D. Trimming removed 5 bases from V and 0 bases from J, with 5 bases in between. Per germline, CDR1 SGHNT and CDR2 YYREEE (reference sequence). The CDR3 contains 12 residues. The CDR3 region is CASRTLNTEAFF. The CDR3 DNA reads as TGTGCCAGCAGGACTTTGAACACTGAAGCTTTCTTT. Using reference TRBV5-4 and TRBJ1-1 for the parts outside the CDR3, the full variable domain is ETGVTQSPTHLIKTRGQQVTLRCSSQSGHNTVSWYQQALGQGPQFIFQYYREEENGRGNFPPRFSGLQFPNYSSELNVNALELDDSALYLCASRTLNTEAFFGQGTRLTVV.

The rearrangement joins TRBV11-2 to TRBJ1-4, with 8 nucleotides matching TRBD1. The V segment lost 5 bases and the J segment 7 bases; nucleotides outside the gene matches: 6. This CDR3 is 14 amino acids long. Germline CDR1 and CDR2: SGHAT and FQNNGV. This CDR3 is CASSPDRGGEKLFF. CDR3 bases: TGTGCCAGCAGCCCCGACAGGGGAGGTGAAAAACTGTTTTTT. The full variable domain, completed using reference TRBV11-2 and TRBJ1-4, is EAGVAQSPRYKIIEKRQSVAFWCNPISGHATLYWYQQILGQGPKLLIQFQNNGVVDDSQLPKDRFSAERLKGVDSTLKIQPAKLEDSAVYLCASSPDRGGEKLFFGSGTQLSVL.

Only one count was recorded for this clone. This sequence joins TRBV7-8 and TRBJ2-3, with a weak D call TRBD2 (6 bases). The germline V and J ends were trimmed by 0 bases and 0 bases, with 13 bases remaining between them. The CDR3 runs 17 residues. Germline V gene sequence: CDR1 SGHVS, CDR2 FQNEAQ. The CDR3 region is CASSLASAGTSTDTQYF. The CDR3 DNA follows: TGTGCCAGCAGCTTAGCGTCGGCGGGGACTAGCACAGATACGCAGTATTTT.

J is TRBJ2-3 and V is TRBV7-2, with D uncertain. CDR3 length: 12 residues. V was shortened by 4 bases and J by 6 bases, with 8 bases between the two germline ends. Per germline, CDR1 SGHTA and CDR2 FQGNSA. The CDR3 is CASSSYGDTQYF. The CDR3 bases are TGTGCCAGCAGCTCCTACGGGGATACGCAGTATTTT.

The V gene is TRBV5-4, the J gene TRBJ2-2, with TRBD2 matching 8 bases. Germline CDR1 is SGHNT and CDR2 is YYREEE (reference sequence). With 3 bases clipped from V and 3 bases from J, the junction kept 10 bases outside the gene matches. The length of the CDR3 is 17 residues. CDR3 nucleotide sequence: TGTGCCAGCAGCTCCCCATACGGGGGGGCCGACACCGGGGAGCTGTTTTTT. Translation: CASSSPYGGADTGELFF.